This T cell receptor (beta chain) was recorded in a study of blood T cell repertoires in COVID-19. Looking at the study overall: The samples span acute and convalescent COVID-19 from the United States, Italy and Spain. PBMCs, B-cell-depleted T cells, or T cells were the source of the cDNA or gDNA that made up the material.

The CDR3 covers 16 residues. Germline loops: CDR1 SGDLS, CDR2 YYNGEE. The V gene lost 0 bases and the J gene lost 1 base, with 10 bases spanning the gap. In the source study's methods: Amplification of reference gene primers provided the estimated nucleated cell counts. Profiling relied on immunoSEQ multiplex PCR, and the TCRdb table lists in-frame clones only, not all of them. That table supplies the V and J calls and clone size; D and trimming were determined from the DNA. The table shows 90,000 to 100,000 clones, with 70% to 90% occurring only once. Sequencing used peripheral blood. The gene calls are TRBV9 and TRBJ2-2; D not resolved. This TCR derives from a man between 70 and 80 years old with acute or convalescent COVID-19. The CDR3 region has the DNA TGTGCCAGCAGCGTAGATAGCAGAATGAACACCGGGGAGCTGTTTTTT. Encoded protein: CASSVDSRMNTGELFF.